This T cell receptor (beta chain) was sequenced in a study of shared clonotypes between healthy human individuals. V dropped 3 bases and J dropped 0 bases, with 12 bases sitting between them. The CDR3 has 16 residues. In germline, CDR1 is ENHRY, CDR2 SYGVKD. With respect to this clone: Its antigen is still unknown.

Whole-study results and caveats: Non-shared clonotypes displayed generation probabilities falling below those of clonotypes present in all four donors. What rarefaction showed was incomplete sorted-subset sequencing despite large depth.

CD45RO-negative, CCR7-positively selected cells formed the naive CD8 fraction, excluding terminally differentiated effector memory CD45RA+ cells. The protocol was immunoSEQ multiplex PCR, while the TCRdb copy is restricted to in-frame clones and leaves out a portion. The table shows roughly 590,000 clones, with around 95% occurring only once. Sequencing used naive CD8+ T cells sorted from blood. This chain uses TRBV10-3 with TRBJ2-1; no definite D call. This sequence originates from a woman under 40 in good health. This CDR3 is CAISDPPRISYNEQFF. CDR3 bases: TGTGCCATCAGTGACCCCCCTAGGATCTCCTACAATGAGCAGTTCTTC.